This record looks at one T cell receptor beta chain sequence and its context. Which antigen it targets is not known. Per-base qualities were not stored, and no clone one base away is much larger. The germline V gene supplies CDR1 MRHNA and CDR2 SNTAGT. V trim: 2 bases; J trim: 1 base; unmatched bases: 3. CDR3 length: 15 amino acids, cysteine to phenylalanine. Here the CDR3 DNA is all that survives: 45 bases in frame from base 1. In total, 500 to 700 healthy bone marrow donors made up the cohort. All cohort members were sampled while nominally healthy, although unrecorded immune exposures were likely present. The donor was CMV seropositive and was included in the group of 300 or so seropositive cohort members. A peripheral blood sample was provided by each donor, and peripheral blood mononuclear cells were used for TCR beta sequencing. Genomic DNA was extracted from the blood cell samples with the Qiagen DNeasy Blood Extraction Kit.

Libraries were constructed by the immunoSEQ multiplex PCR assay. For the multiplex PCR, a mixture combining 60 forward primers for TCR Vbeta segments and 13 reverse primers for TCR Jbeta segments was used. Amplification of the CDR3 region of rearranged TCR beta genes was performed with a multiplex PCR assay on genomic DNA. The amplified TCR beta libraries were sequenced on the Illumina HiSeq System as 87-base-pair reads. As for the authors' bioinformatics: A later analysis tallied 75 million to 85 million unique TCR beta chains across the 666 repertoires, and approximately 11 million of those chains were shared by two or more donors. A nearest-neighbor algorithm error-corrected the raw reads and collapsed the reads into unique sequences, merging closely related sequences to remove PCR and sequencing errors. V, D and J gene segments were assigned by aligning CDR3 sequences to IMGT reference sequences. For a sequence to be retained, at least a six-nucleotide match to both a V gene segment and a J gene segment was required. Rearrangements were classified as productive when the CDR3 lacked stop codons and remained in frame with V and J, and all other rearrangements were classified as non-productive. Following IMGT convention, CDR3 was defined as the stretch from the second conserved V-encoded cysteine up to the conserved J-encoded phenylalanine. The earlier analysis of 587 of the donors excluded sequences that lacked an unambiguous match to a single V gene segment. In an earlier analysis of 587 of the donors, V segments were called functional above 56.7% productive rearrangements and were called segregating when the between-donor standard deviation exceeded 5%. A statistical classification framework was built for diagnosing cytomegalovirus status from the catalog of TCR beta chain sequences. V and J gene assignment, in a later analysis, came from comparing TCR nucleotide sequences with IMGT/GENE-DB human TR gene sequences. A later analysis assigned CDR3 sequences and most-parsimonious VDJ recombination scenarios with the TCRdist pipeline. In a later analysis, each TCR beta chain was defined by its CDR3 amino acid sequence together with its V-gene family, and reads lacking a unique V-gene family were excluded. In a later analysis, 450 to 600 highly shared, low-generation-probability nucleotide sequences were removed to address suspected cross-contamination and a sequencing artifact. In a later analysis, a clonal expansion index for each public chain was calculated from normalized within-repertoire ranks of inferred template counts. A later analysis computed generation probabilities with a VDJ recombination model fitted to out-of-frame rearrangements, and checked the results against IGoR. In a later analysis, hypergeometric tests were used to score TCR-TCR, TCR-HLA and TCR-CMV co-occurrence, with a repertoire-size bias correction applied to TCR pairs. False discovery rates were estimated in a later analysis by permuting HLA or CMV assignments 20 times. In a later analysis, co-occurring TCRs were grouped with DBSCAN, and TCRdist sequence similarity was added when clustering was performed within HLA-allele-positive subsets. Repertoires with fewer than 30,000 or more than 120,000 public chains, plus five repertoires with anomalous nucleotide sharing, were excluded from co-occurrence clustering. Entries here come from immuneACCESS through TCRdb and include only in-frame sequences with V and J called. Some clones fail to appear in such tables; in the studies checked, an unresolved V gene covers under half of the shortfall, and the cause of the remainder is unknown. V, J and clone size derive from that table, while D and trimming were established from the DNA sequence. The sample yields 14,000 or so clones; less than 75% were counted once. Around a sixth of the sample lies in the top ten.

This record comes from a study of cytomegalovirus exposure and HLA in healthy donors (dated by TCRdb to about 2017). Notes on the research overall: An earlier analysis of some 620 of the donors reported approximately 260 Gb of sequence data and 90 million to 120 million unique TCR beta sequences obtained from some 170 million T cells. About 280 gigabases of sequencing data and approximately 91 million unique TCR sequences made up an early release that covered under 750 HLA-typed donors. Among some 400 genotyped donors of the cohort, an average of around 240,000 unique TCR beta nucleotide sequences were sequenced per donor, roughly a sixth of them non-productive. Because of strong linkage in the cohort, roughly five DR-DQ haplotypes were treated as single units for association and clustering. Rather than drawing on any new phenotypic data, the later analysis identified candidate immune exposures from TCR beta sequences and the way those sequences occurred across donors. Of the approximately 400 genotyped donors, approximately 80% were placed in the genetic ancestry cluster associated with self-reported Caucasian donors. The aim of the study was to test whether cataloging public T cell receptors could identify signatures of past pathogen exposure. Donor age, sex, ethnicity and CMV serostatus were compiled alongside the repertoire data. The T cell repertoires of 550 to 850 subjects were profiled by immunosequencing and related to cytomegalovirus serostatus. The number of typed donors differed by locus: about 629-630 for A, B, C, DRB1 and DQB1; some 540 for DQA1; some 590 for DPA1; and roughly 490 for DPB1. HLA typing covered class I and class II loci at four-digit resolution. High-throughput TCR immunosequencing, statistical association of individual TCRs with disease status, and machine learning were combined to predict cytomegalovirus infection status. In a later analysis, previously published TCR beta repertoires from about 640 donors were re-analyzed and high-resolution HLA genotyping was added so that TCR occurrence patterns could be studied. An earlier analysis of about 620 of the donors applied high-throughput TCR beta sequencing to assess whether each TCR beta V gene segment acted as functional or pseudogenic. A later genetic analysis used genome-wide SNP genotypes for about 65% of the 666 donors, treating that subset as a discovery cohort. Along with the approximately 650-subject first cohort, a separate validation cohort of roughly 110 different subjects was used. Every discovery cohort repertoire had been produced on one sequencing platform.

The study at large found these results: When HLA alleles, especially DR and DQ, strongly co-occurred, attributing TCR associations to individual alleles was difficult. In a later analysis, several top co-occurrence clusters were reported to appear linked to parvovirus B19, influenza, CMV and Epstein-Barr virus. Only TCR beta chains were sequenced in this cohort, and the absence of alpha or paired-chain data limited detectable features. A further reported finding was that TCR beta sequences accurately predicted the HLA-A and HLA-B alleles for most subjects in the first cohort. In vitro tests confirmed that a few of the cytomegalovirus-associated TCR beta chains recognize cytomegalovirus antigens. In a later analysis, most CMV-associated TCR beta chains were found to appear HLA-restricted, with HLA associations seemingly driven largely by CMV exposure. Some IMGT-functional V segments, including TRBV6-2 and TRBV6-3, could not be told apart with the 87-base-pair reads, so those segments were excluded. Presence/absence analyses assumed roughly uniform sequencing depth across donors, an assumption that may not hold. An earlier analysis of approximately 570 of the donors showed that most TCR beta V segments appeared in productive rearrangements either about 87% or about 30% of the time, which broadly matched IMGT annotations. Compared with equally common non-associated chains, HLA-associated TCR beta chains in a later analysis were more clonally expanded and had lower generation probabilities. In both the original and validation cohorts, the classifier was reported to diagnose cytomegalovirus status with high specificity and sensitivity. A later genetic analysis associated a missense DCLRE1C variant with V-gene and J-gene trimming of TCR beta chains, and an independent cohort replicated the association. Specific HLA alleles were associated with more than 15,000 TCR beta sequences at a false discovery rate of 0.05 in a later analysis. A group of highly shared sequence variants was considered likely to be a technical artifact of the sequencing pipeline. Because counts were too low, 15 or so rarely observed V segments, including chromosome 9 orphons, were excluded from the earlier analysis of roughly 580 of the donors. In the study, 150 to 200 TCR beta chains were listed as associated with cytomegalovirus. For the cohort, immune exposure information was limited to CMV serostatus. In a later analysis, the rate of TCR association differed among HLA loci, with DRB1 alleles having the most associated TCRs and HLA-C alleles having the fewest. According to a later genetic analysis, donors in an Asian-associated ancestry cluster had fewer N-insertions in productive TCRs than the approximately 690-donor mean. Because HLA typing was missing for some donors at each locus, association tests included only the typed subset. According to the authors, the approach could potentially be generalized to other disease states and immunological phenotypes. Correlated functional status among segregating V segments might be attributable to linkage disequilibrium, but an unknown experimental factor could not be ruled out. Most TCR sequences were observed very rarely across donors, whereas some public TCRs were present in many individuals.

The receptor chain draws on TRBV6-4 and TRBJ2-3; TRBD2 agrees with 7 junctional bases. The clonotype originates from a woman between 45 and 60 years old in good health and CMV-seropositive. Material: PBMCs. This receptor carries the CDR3 CASSDGAGGTDTQYF. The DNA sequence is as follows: TGTGCCAGCAGTGACGGGGCGGGAGGCACAGATACGCAGTATTTT.